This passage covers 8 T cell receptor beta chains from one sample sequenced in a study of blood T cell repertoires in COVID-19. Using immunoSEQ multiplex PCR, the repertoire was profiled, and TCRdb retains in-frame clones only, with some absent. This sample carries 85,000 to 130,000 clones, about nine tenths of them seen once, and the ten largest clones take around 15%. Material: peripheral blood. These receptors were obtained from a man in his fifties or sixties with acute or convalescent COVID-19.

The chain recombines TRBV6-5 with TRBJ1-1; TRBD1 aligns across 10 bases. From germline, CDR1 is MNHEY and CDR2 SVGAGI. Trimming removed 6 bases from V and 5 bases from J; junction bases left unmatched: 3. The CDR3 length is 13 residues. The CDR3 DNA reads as TGTGCCAGCAGAGGGGACAGGGGAACTGAAGCTTTCTTT. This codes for CASRGDRGTEAFF.

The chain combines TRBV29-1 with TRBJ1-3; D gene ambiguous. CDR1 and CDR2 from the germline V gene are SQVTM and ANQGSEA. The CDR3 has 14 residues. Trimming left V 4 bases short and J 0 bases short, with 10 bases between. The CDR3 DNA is TGCAGCGTTGGAGATTTCAGCTCTGGAAACACCATATATTTT. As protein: CSVGDFSSGNTIYF. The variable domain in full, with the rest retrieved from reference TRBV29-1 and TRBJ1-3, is SAVISQKPSRDICQRGTSLTIQCQVDSQVTMMFWYRQQPGQSLTLIATANQGSEATYESGFVIDKFPISRPNLTFSTLTVSNMSPEDSSIYLCSVGDFSSGNTIYFGEGSWLTVV.

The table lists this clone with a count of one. CDR3 coding DNA: TGTGCCAGCAGTGAAGGCACAGGGGGCGCCCACACCTTC. Translated, it gives CASSEGTGGAHTF. The chain couples TRBV2 to TRBJ1-2; 9 bases match TRBD1. Germline V gene lookup returns CDR1 SNHLY and CDR2 FYNNEI. The CDR3 consists of 13 residues. The V segment lost 1 base and the J segment 12 bases; nucleotides outside the gene matches: 6.

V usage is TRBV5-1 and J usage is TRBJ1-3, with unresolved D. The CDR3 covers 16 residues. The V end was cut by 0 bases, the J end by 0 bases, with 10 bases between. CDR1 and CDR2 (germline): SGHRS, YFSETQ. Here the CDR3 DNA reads TGCGCCAGCAGCTTGGGGCGCGGAGGCTCTGGAAACACCATATATTTT. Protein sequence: CASSLGRGGSGNTIYF.

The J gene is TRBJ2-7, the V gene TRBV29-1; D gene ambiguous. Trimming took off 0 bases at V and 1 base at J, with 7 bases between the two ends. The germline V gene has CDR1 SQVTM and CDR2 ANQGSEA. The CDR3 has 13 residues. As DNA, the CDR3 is TGCAGCGTTGAAGACGGCAGGTCCTACGAGCAGTACTTC. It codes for CSVEDGRSYEQYF.

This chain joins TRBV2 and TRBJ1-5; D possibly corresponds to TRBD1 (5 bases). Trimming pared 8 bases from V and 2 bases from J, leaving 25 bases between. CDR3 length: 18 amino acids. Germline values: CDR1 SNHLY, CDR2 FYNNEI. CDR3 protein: CASGPSTGLLSGNQPQHF. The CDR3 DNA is TGTGCCAGCGGCCCCTCTACGGGACTTTTAAGTGGCAATCAGCCCCAGCATTTT.

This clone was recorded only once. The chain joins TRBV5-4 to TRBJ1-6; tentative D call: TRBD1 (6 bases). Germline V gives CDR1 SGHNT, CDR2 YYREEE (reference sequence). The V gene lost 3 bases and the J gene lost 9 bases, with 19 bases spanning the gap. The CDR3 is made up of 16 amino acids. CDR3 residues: CASSSDPQGTGSPLHF. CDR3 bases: TGTGCCAGCAGCTCCGATCCCCAGGGGACCGGTTCACCCCTCCACTTT.

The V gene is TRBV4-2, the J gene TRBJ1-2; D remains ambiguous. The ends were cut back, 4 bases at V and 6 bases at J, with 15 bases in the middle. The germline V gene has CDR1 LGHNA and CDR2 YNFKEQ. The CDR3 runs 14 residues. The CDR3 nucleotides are TGTGCCAGCAGCCCGGCCCCCGGCGGAGATGGCTACACCTTC. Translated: CASSPAPGGDGYTF.